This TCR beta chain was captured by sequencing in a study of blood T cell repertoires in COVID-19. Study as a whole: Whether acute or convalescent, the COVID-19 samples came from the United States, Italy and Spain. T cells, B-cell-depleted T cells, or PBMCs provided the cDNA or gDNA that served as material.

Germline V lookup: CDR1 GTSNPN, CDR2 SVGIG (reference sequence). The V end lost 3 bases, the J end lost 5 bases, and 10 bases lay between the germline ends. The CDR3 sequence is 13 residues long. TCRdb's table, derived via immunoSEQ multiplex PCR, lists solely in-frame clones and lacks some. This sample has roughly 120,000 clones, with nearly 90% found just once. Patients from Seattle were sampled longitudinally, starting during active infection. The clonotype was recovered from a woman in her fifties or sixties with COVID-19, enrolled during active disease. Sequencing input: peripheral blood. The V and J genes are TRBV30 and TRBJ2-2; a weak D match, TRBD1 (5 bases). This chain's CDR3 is CAWRTAGTGELFF. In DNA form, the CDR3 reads TGTGCCTGGAGAACGGCAGGGACCGGGGAGCTGTTTTTT.